This T cell receptor beta chain was retrieved from a study of a mutant IDH1 vaccine in newly diagnosed glioma. Study as a whole: Treated patients, roughly 62% male and about 38% female, averaged roughly 43 years of age. Previous treatment comprised radiotherapy, temozolomide, or both, mostly both.

The method was immunoSEQ multiplex PCR; TCRdb's version includes in-frame clones alone and lacks a portion of them. Among roughly 70,000 clones listed, approximately 83% were seen once. Germline assignment: CDR1 LNHDA and CDR2 SQIVND (reference sequence). The CDR3 spans 15 residues. V trimming: 6 bases; J trimming: 2 bases; junction bases outside the gene matches: 4. Time point here: baseline, week 1 (first vaccination visit). Treatment given: pre-vaccination baseline after standard-of-care therapy. This clonotype was obtained from a man aged 25-45 years with glioma. The sequencing here drew on PBMCs, taken from a glioma patient treated with radiotherapy, temozolomide or both. This sequence joins TRBV19 and TRBJ1-5, with 10 bases that match TRBD1. CDR3 DNA: TGTGCCAGTAGAAGACAGGGGGCCGGCAATCAGCCCCAGCATTTT. It codes for CASRRQGAGNQPQHF.